Below, 9 T cell receptor beta chains from the same sample are listed, as sequenced in a study of read filtering for tumor transcriptome and immune sequencing. This library used 300 to 450 ng RNA and molecular barcoded adaptors spanning alpha/delta and beta/gamma chains. TCRdb passed the reads through MiXCR, listing each CDR3 protein once. Found here are about 63,000 distinct CDR3 sequences, approximately 13% of them singletons; the top ten hold about 42%. Sequenced material: a population of CD138-negative cells sorted from bone marrow. All receptors come from a donor aged 40 or over with multiple myeloma.

This clonotype was seen many times. The J gene is TRBJ2-7, the V gene TRBV11-1, with D possibly being TRBD2 (6 bases). V was cut by 4 bases and J by 3 bases, with 16 bases left in between. Germline V gene data show CDR1 as SGHAT and CDR2 as FQDESV (reference sequence). The CDR3 runs to 15 residues. Written as DNA, the CDR3 is TGTGCCAGCAGCTCCCTTAGGGAGGATTTCTACGAGCAGTACTTC. Amino acid sequence: CASSSLREDFYEQYF.

Many counts were recorded for this clonotype. The chain joins TRBV7-8 to TRBJ2-1; 15 nucleotides align to TRBD2. The CDR3 sequence is 17 residues long. The V gene's germline CDR1 is SGHVS and CDR2 FQNEAQ. Unmatched junction bases numbered 16, after V lost 5 bases and J lost 14 bases. CDR3 amino acids: CASSLIPGLAGGPTEFF. In DNA, the CDR3 is TGTGCCAGCAGCCTGATCCCGGGACTAGCGGGAGGCCCTACGGAGTTCTTC.

This clonotype was counted at least ten times. The chain employs TRBV12-3 or TRBV12-4 and TRBJ2-1, with 8 bases matching TRBD1. The J segment lost 12 bases and the V segment lost 4 bases, leaving 2 bases of the junction unmatched. The CDR3 totals 11 residues. The CDR3, as DNA: TGTGCCAGCAGTTCCGGGACAGGGCAGTTCTTC. Its translation: CASSSGTGQFF.

This clonotype appeared many times. This sequence joins TRBV10-3 and TRBJ2-1; D unclear. The CDR3 has 13 residues. V gave up 0 bases and J gave up 4 bases, with 4 bases separating them. Germline loops: CDR1 ENHRY, CDR2 SYGVKD. CDR3 amino acids: CAISESNYNEQFF. In DNA, the CDR3 is TGTGCCATCAGTGAGTCAAATTACAATGAGCAGTTCTTC.

This clonotype was detected ten times or more. This rearrangement joins TRBV15 to TRBJ2-7, with D possibly TRBD1 on 7 matching bases. The germline V gene has CDR1 LNHNV and CDR2 YYDKDF (reference sequence). Trimming cost V 0 bases and J 2 bases, with 11 bases left between them. This CDR3 comprises 15 residues. The CDR3 reads CATSRDQGEAYEQYF. In nucleotides, the CDR3 is TGTGCCACCAGCAGAGATCAGGGGGAGGCCTACGAGCAGTACTTC.

Ten or more counts support this clonotype. V is TRBV29-1 and J is TRBJ1-1; TRBD1 agrees at 8 bases. CDR1 and CDR2 from the germline V gene are SQVTM and ANQGSEA. V was pared by 3 bases and J by 2 bases, with 8 bases of the junction left unmatched. The CDR3 totals 15 residues. The CDR3 protein is CSVESGTGSNTEAFF. The CDR3 DNA is TGCAGCGTTGAGTCCGGGACAGGTTCTAACACTGAAGCTTTCTTT.

This clonotype has ten or more counts. The V and J genes are TRBV7-2 and TRBJ2-7; 14 nucleotides match TRBD2. This CDR3 is built from 14 residues. The trim removed 4 bases at V and 6 bases at J, leaving 2 bases unmatched. Germline V gene lookup returns CDR1 SGHTA and CDR2 FQGNSA. Here the CDR3 DNA reads TGTGCCAGCAGCTACGGGACTAGCGGGAGCGAGCAGTACTTC. Protein: CASSYGTSGSEQYF. Full variable domain (remainder filled in from reference TRBV7-2 and TRBJ2-7): GAGVSQSPSNKVTEKGKDVELRCDPISGHTALYWYRQSLGQGLEFLIYFQGNSAPDKSGLPSDRFSAERTGGSVSTLTIQRTQQEDSAVYLCASSYGTSGSEQYFGPGTRLTVT.

This clonotype has a count of ten or more. This chain uses TRBV10-3 with TRBJ2-1, with TRBD2 matching 9 bases. CDR1 is ENHRY and CDR2 is SYGVKD in the germline V gene. The CDR3 has 14 amino acids. With V trimmed by 10 bases and J by 3 bases, 7 bases remained unmatched. In DNA, the CDR3 is TGTGCCACCAACGGCGGGAGGGTCTACAATGAGCAGTTCTTC. Amino acids: CATNGGRVYNEQFF.

This clonotype was seen many times. This chain links TRBV7-9 with TRBJ2-1, with 10 nucleotides matching TRBD2. Germline loops: CDR1 SEHNR, CDR2 FQNEAQ (reference sequence). There are 15 residues in the CDR3. The ends lost 6 bases at V and 4 bases at J; junction bases unmatched: 6. Here the CDR3 reads CASREREGPYNEQFF. Here the CDR3 DNA reads TGTGCCAGCAGGGAGCGGGAGGGCCCATACAATGAGCAGTTCTTC.